These 19 T cell receptor beta chains originate from one sample sequenced in a study of T cell repertoires in cytomegalovirus infection. Their cognate antigens are unknown. TCRdb re-called the reads through MiXCR, storing one row per CDR3 protein. The sample holds roughly 860,000 distinct CDR3 sequences, over 25% seen once. The specimen was cultured CD8+ T cells from PBMCs, collected from culture after CMV antigen stimulation. The origin of the receptors is a human donor in good health (CMV status not recorded). Some clones in this sample may be carry-over from other donors' samples.

The chain recombines TRBV20-1 with TRBJ2-1; 11 bases map to TRBD1. The J segment lost 2 bases and the V segment lost 3 bases, leaving 12 bases of the junction unmatched. CDR1 and CDR2 (germline): DFQATT, SNEGSKA (reference sequence). The length of the CDR3 is 18 residues. The CDR3 region has the DNA TGCAGTGCTAGCCTCAGGCTACCGGGACAGGGGGCCTACAATGAGCAGTTCTTC. Protein sequence: CSASLRLPGQGAYNEQFF.

A few counts support this clonotype. The chain joins TRBV14 to TRBJ1-2; tentatively, D is TRBD1 (5 bases). Per the germline V gene, CDR1 is SGHDN and CDR2 is FVKESK. The length of the CDR3 is 15 residues. Trimming removed 0 bases at V and 6 bases at J, with 14 bases between. CDR3 DNA: TGTGCCAGCAGCCAAGATCGGGGCGGGACGGATGGCTACACCTTC. Translated, it gives CASSQDRGGTDGYTF.

The rearrangement links TRBV7-6 to TRBJ2-3; possible D gene TRBD2, 5 bases. The V end was cut by 5 bases, the J end by 0 bases, with 15 bases between. CDR1 and CDR2 (germline): SGHVS, FNYEAQ. The CDR3 sequence is 16 residues long. The chain's CDR3 is CASSPSSATSTDTQYF. DNA for the CDR3: TGTGCCAGCAGCCCGAGTAGCGCTACTAGCACAGATACGCAGTATTTT.

The chain links TRBV6-1 to TRBJ1-5; D is possibly TRBD1 (6 bases). The germline gives CDR1 MNHNS, CDR2 SASEGT. This CDR3 is 14 amino acids long. The V and J ends lost 6 bases and 5 bases respectively, with 14 bases between them. CDR3 region: CASSGDTTYQPQHF. Here the CDR3 DNA reads TGTGCCAGCAGCGGGGACACCACTTATCAGCCCCAGCATTTT.

In its sample, this clonotype was seen a few times. The chain couples TRBV2 to TRBJ1-5, with D tentatively TRBD1 (5 bases). CDR1 and CDR2 from the germline V gene are SNHLY and FYNNEI. The CDR3 runs 14 residues. Deletions cut 3 bases from V and 5 bases from J, with 11 bases between. The CDR3, as DNA: TGTGCCAGCAGTGATTGGGGCCGGGATCAGCCCCAGCATTTT. The encoded protein is CASSDWGRDQPQHF.

This clonotype has more than one count but fewer than ten. The chain joins TRBV6-2 or TRBV6-3 to TRBJ2-7; the D is unclear. This CDR3 spans 14 amino acids. The V end was cut by 2 bases, the J end by 4 bases, with 12 bases between. Germline values: CDR1 MNHEY, CDR2 SVGEGT. CDR3 in amino acids: CASSYGGEDYEQYV. CDR3 DNA sequence: TGTGCCAGCAGTTACGGCGGTGAGGATTACGAGCAGTACGTC.

This clonotype appeared many times. The chain is built from TRBV12-3 or TRBV12-4 and TRBJ2-2, with D tentatively TRBD2 (6 bases). Between the trimmed V and J ends, which lost 6 bases and 4 bases, there was a span of 15 bases. This CDR3 spans 15 amino acids. CDR3 DNA sequence: TGTGCCAGCAGCTTGGCCGGGGGTGGCACCGGGGAGCTGTTTTTT. Translated, it gives CASSLAGGGTGELFF.

This clonotype was seen a few times. V usage is TRBV6-1 and J usage is TRBJ2-1; D is ambiguous. The CDR3 has 16 residues. V lost 3 bases and J lost 7, with 19 bases in between. Germline V lookup: CDR1 MNHNS, CDR2 SASEGT. The CDR3 loop is CASSDLTRRMRNEQFF. The CDR3 coding sequence is TGTGCCAGCAGTGACTTGACACGCCGCATGAGGAATGAGCAGTTCTTC.

The table lists this clonotype with many counts. This chain joins TRBV27 and TRBJ2-7; 7 nucleotides agree with TRBD1. CDR1 MNHEY and CDR2 SMNVEV come from the germline V gene (reference sequence). The CDR3 is 13 residues long. Unmatched junction bases numbered 3, after V lost 2 bases and J lost 5 bases. CDR3 DNA: TGTGCCAGCAGTTTAAACAGGGGTCACGAGCAGTACTTC. Its protein is CASSLNRGHEQYF.

The chain has TRBV5-6 and TRBJ2-6, with D unclear. In germline, CDR1 is SGHDT, CDR2 YYEEEE. The CDR3 is made up of 20 amino acids. The V end lost 4 bases, the J end lost 2 bases, and 25 bases lay between the germline ends. CDR3 protein: CASSLFATVLKTPGANVLTF. The CDR3 DNA reads as TGTGCCAGCAGCCTATTCGCTACGGTCCTTAAAACCCCTGGGGCCAACGTCCTGACTTTC.

The table lists this clonotype with a few counts. This rearrangement joins TRBV5-6 to TRBJ2-6; maybe TRBD1 (5 bases). The CDR3 runs to 15 residues. CDR1 is SGHDT, CDR2 YYEEEE, per germline. The V and J ends lost 4 bases and 0 bases respectively, with 8 bases between them. In DNA form, the CDR3 reads TGTGCCAGCAGCACCCAGGGCTCTGGGGCCAACGTCCTGACTTTC. Amino acid sequence: CASSTQGSGANVLTF.

This clonotype was counted many times. The V and J genes are TRBV6-1 and TRBJ2-2, with 9 bases that match TRBD1. The CDR3 totals 17 residues. Germline values: CDR1 MNHNS, CDR2 SASEGT. J was trimmed by 4 bases and V by 5 bases; bases with no gene match: 11. CDR3 in amino acids: CASSRTGTGYGTGELFF. CDR3 DNA: TGTGCCAGCAGTAGAACCGGGACAGGGTACGGCACCGGGGAGCTGTTTTTT.

In this sample, this clonotype turned up a few times. The rearrangement joins TRBV7-2 to TRBJ1-2, with no clear D. V lost 6 bases and J lost 6, with 14 bases in between. CDR3 length: 13 amino acids. CDR1 is SGHTA, CDR2 FQGNSA, per germline. The CDR3 DNA sequence: TGTGCCAGCAGGTTAACCGGGTTAGATGGCTACACCTTC. Translation gives CASRLTGLDGYTF.

The chain employs TRBV7-8 and TRBJ1-5; TRBD1 matches 12 bases. After removal of 3 bases from V and 2 bases from J, the junction contained 11 bases not matched to a gene. Germline V gene data show CDR1 as SGHVS and CDR2 as FQNEAQ. The CDR3 runs 19 residues. Here the CDR3 DNA reads TGTGCCAGCAGCTTCGGACCGGGACAGGGGGCCCAGCGCAATCAGCCCCAGCATTTT. Its protein product is CASSFGPGQGAQRNQPQHF.

The chain uses TRBV15 and TRBJ1-1; TRBD1 is a possible D gene (6 bases). The V gene's germline CDR1 is LNHNV and CDR2 YYDKDF (reference sequence). V dropped 0 bases and J dropped 5 bases, with 13 bases sitting between them. CDR3 length: 15 residues. The CDR3 is CATSRDGGQVTEAFF. The CDR3 DNA reads as TGTGCCACCAGCAGAGATGGGGGGCAAGTTACTGAAGCTTTCTTT.

This clonotype has a handful of counts. This rearrangement joins TRBV6-2 or TRBV6-3 to TRBJ2-7, with 8 bases fitting TRBD2. The CDR3 contains 15 residues. Germline V gives CDR1 MNHEY, CDR2 SVGEGT. The ends lost 7 bases at V and 4 bases at J; junction bases unmatched: 12. The DNA for the CDR3 is TGTGCCAGCACCTCTCCCACTAGCGGCGGATACGAGCAGTACTTC. This sequence encodes CASTSPTSGGYEQYF.

This clonotype has a handful of counts. The rearrangement links TRBV6-2 or TRBV6-3 to TRBJ2-1; no definite D call. Trimming removed 2 bases at V and 8 bases at J, with 4 bases between. The germline gives CDR1 MNHEY, CDR2 SVGEGT. CDR3 length: 11 residues. As DNA, the CDR3 is TGTGCCAGCAGTTACGCCTATGAGCAGTTCTTC. Translated, it gives CASSYAYEQFF.

Comment on this clonotype: One end of the junction does not line up with germline, which may come from a read error. The chain links TRBV19 to TRBJ1-5; D gene unclear. CDR3 length: 14 amino acids. Germline V gene lookup returns CDR1 LNHDA and CDR2 SQIVND (reference sequence). In DNA, the CDR3 is TGTGTCAGTAGTATAGTTGTGGGCAATCAGCCCCAGCATTTT. Protein sequence: CVSSIVVGNQPQHF. The full variable domain, in which reference TRBV19 and TRBJ1-5 provide the parts outside the CDR3, is DGGITQSPKYLFRKEGQNVTLSCEQNLNHDAMYWYRQDPGQGLRLIYYSQIVNDFQKGDIAEGYSVSREKKESFPLTVTSAQKNPTAFYLCVSSIVVGNQPQHFGDGTRLSIL.

Here the CDR3 DNA reads TGTGCCAGCAGCTTAGAGGGCAGGGTCCCCTCCTACGAGCAGTACTTC. It codes for CASSLEGRVPSYEQYF. The V gene is TRBV7-8, the J gene TRBJ2-7; weak D call: TRBD1 (5 bases). The CDR3 covers 16 residues. V was trimmed by 1 base and J by 0 bases, leaving 13 bases between them. Germline CDR1 reads SGHVS; CDR2 reads FQNEAQ.